Below, 25 T cell receptor beta chains from the same sample are listed, as sequenced in a study of CD8 T cells in Susac syndrome. RNA, at about 0.45 to 1 ug, was reverse transcribed with random hexamers. MiXCR, run by TCRdb on the immunoSEQ multiplex PCR reads, gives a single entry per CDR3 protein. The sample contains around 110,000 distinct CDR3 sequences, 85% to 95% of which appear only once. Sequenced input: CD8+ T cells from PBMCs. The source is a human donor with Susac syndrome.

The rearrangement uses TRBV7-9 and TRBJ2-7; no reliable D call. V lost 5 bases, J lost 1 base, and 6 bases lay in between. CDR1 is SEHNR and CDR2 is FQNEAQ in the germline V gene (reference sequence). The CDR3 has 12 residues. The CDR3 nucleotides are TGTGCCAGCAGCGAAATTTCCTACGAGCAGTACTTC. Translated, it gives CASSEISYEQYF.

The V gene is TRBV4-3, the J gene TRBJ2-7; possibly TRBD1 for D (5 bases). V was clipped by 0 bases and J by 3 bases, with 6 bases between them. Germline CDR1 is LGHNA and CDR2 is YSLEER. The CDR3 has 13 amino acids. CDR3 bases: TGCGCCAGCAGCCAAGAAAGGGGCTACGAGCAGTACTTC. Translating gives CASSQERGYEQYF.

The CDR3 bases are TGTGCCAGCAGCTTACCGGGTGAAGGGACTAACGAGCAGTACTTC. Its protein product is CASSLPGEGTNEQYF. This chain joins TRBV7-9 and TRBJ2-7; TRBD2 aligns across 7 bases. The CDR3 is 15 amino acids. Germline trimming cut 2 bases from V and 5 bases from J; bases unmatched to any gene: 9. Germline lookup yields CDR1 SEHNR and CDR2 FQNEAQ (reference sequence). Based on the CDR3 plus reference TRBV7-9 and TRBJ2-7, the full variable domain is DTGVSQNPRHKITKRGQNVTFRCDPISEHNRLYWYRQTLGQGPEFLTYFQNEAQLEKSRLLSDRFSAERPKGSFSTLEIQRTEQGDSAMYLCASSLPGEGTNEQYFGPGTRLTVT.

The V gene is TRBV27, the J gene TRBJ1-2; 9 bases are shared with TRBD1. Germline V lookup: CDR1 MNHEY, CDR2 SMNVEV (reference sequence). Trimming took 6 bases from V and 6 from J; bases not matched to a gene: 5. CDR3 length: 13 amino acids. CDR3 DNA: TGTGCCAGCAGACTTACAGGGGGCGATGGCTACACCTTC. This encodes CASRLTGGDGYTF.

This clonotype has a single count. This sequence joins TRBV19 and TRBJ2-5; D not certain. Trimming stripped 1 base from V and 4 bases from J, with 19 bases between. The CDR3 covers 17 residues. The germline V gene encodes CDR1 LNHDA and CDR2 SQIVND (reference sequence). CDR3 bases: TGTGCCAGTAGTATAGGGTTCGGCGGCGAGGCAGCAGAGACCCAGTACTTC. Its protein is CASSIGFGGEAAETQYF.

This sequence joins TRBV4-3 and TRBJ2-1; 8 nucleotides line up with TRBD1. The junction had 11 bases not matched to a gene; V was cut back by 2 bases and J by 8 bases. Per germline, CDR1 LGHNA and CDR2 YSLEER. The CDR3 is 16 residues long. The CDR3 DNA follows: TGCGCCAGCAGCCAACGATCCAGGCAGGGGGCCGATGAGCAGTTCTTC. The encoded protein is CASSQRSRQGADEQFF.

This chain joins TRBV7-9 and TRBJ2-5; D may be TRBD2 (5 bases). Trimming left V 10 bases short and J 2 bases short, with 11 bases between. The CDR3 loop spans 12 amino acids. From germline, CDR1 is SEHNR and CDR2 FQNEAQ (reference sequence). CDR3 sequence reads: CAIRGLQETQYF. CDR3 in DNA: TGTGCCATCCGGGGTCTACAAGAGACCCAGTACTTC.

CDR3 amino acids: CASKSQGEEAFF. The CDR3 bases are TGCGCCAGCAAAAGTCAGGGGGAGGAAGCTTTCTTT. V and J are TRBV5-1 and TRBJ1-1, with 7 nucleotides matching TRBD1. Germline V gives CDR1 SGHRS, CDR2 YFSETQ. This CDR3 is built from 12 residues. V gave up 6 bases and J gave up 8 bases; unmatched junction bases: 7.

The chain recombines TRBV20-1 with TRBJ1-3, with 9 bases identical to TRBD1. Per germline, CDR1 DFQATT and CDR2 SNEGSKA (reference sequence). The V segment lost 4 bases and the J segment 3 bases; nucleotides outside the gene matches: 4. The CDR3 contains 14 residues. This chain's CDR3 is CSAIGTGLGNTIYF. For the CDR3, the DNA is TGCAGTGCTATCGGGACAGGGCTTGGAAACACCATATATTTT.

The chain links TRBV20-1 to TRBJ2-2, with 9 positions matching TRBD1. V shed 6 bases and J 1 base; nucleotides not matched to a gene: 3. Looked up from germline, CDR1 is DFQATT and CDR2 is SNEGSKA (reference sequence). The CDR3 sequence is 14 residues long. The CDR3 DNA reads TGCAGTGCCCTGGACAGGGGGAACACCGGGGAGCTGTTTTTT. This codes for CSALDRGNTGELFF.

This sequence joins TRBV5-1 and TRBJ2-1; possibly TRBD1 for D (5 bases). The CDR3 runs 15 residues. The germline V gene has CDR1 SGHRS and CDR2 YFSETQ. The germline V and J ends were trimmed by 4 bases and 4 bases, with 15 bases remaining between them. The CDR3 loop reads CASSLRQGPYNEQFF. CDR3 bases: TGCGCCAGCAGCCTCCGCCAGGGCCCATACAATGAGCAGTTCTTC.

Remarks on this clonotype: The limits of the CDR3 on the DNA are not certain, so only TCRdb's listed CDR3 is given. The chain is built from TRBV9 and TRBJ2-1; TRBD1, the table's D call, lacks a check against the DNA. The CDR3 is 13 residues long, ends included. Per the germline V gene, CDR1 is SGDLS and CDR2 is YYNGEE. CDR3 amino acids: CASSVGKGTNLFF.

The chain links TRBV10-3 to TRBJ1-2; 8 bases map to TRBD1. Germline-derived CDR1 and CDR2 are ENHRY and SYGVKD. The V gene end was trimmed by 2 bases and the J gene end by 3 bases; junction bases not matched to a gene: 8. This CDR3 has 16 amino acids. The CDR3 nucleotides read TGTGCCATCAGTGAGCCCCGGGACAGGAGTTACTATGGCTACACCTTC. It translates to CAISEPRDRSYYGYTF.

This CDR3 reads CASSLGLAPDEQFF. The CDR3 coding sequence is TGTGCCAGCAGCTTGGGACTAGCTCCAGATGAGCAGTTCTTC. The J gene is TRBJ2-1, the V gene TRBV5-6, with TRBD2 matching over 7 bases. The V gene's germline CDR1 is SGHDT and CDR2 YYEEEE. The CDR3 is 14 residues long. J lost 8 bases, V lost 0 bases, and 5 bases had no gene match.

The genes are TRBV13 and TRBJ1-1, with 11 bases identical to TRBD1. The V gene end was trimmed by 10 bases and the J gene end by 1 base; junction bases not matched to a gene: 2. Germline CDR1 reads PRHDT; CDR2 reads FYEKMQ (reference sequence). This CDR3 has 13 residues. CDR3 DNA sequence: TGTGCCACCGGACAGGGGGCGAACACTGAAGCTTTCTTT. Its translation is CATGQGANTEAFF.

V is TRBV7-8 and J is TRBJ2-5, with 13 positions matching TRBD2. Germline lookup yields CDR1 SGHVS and CDR2 FQNEAQ. The CDR3 length is 17 residues. V lost 4 bases and J lost 2; bases outside the gene matches: 7. The CDR3, as DNA: TGTGCCAGCAGCTCAGGACTAGCGGGGGTGTTACAAGAGACCCAGTACTTC. Amino acid sequence: CASSSGLAGVLQETQYF.

V usage is TRBV20-1 and J usage is TRBJ1-6; possible D gene TRBD1, 5 bases. V lost 6 bases and J 7 bases, leaving 16 bases between the germline ends. The CDR3 has 14 amino acids. Germline CDR1 and CDR2: DFQATT and SNEGSKA (reference sequence). The DNA for the CDR3 is TGCAGTGCCCCGGCAACAGGTTGGAATTCACCCCTCCACTTT. It translates to CSAPATGWNSPLHF.

This rearrangement joins TRBV11-2 to TRBJ1-6; D remains ambiguous. The CDR3 extends over 17 amino acids. Trimming pared 4 bases from V and 6 bases from J, leaving 19 bases between. Germline-derived CDR1 and CDR2 are SGHAT and FQNNGV. The CDR3: CASSSTTDGGFNSPLHF. Written as DNA, the CDR3 is TGTGCCAGCAGCTCGACAACGGACGGTGGATTTAATTCACCCCTCCACTTT.

J is TRBJ2-3 and V is TRBV7-3, with TRBD2 matching 9 bases. Germline CDR1 is SGHTA and CDR2 is FQGTGA. The CDR3 has 15 residues. Trimming removed 5 bases from V and 5 bases from J; junction bases left unmatched: 8. The CDR3 bases are TGTGCCAGCAGCGGAGGCGGGGGGGCCATAGATACGCAGTATTTT. Its protein is CASSGGGGAIDTQYF.

The CDR3 reads CASSQEGRYEQYF. DNA for the CDR3: TGCGCCAGCAGCCAAGAGGGTCGCTACGAGCAGTACTTC. This chain joins TRBV4-1 and TRBJ2-7, with D unresolved. With 0 bases removed from V and 3 bases from J, the gap between germline ends came to 6 bases. The CDR3 has 13 residues. The germline V gene has CDR1 MGHRA and CDR2 YSYEKL.

The rearrangement uses TRBV12-3 or TRBV12-4 and TRBJ2-7; the D gene is possibly TRBD2 (5 bases). There are 14 residues in the CDR3. The V gene lost 5 bases and the J gene lost 2 bases, with 13 bases spanning the gap. The CDR3 loop reads CASSPADGTYEQYF. The CDR3 nucleotides read TGTGCCAGCAGTCCAGCGGACGGAACCTACGAGCAGTACTTC.

This chain connects TRBV9 to TRBJ2-1, with TRBD1 matching over 9 bases. Unmatched junction bases numbered 6, after V lost 3 bases and J lost 8 bases. Per the germline V gene, CDR1 is SGDLS and CDR2 is YYNGEE. The CDR3 is made up of 14 amino acids. The CDR3 bases are TGTGCCAGCAGCGAGGGGACAGGGCGGGATGAGCAGTTCTTC. Translating it yields CASSEGTGRDEQFF. Full variable domain (rest looked up from reference TRBV9 and TRBJ2-1): DSGVTQTPKHLITATGQRVTLRCSPRSGDLSVYWYQQSLDQGLQFLIQYYNGEERAKGNILERFSAQQFPDLHSELNLSSLELGDSALYFCASSEGTGRDEQFFGPGTRLTVL.

The chain has TRBV6-6 and TRBJ2-3; 9 bases fit TRBD2. In germline, CDR1 is MNHNY, CDR2 SVGAGI (reference sequence). This CDR3 is built from 16 residues. V shed 5 bases and J 5 bases; nucleotides not matched to a gene: 11. The CDR3 is CASSADRAGGGDTQYF. In nucleotides, the CDR3 is TGTGCCAGCAGTGCCGACCGCGCGGGGGGGGGAGATACGCAGTATTTT.

The gene calls are TRBV15 and TRBJ2-5; 10 nucleotides match TRBD2. This CDR3 contains 14 residues. V was pared by 6 bases and J by 4 bases, with 5 bases of the junction left unmatched. The germline V gene encodes CDR1 LNHNV and CDR2 YYDKDF (reference sequence). The DNA of the CDR3 is TGTGCCACCAGTCGGACTAGCGGACCAGAGACCCAGTACTTC. Residues: CATSRTSGPETQYF.

V usage is TRBV27 and J usage is TRBJ2-5; D remains ambiguous. This CDR3 spans 13 amino acids. Germline lookup yields CDR1 MNHEY and CDR2 SMNVEV (reference sequence). The V end lost 2 bases, the J end lost 8 bases, and 12 bases lay between the germline ends. The CDR3 loop reads CASSLGLGATQYF. DNA of the CDR3: TGTGCCAGCAGTTTAGGGCTGGGCGCTACCCAGTACTTC.